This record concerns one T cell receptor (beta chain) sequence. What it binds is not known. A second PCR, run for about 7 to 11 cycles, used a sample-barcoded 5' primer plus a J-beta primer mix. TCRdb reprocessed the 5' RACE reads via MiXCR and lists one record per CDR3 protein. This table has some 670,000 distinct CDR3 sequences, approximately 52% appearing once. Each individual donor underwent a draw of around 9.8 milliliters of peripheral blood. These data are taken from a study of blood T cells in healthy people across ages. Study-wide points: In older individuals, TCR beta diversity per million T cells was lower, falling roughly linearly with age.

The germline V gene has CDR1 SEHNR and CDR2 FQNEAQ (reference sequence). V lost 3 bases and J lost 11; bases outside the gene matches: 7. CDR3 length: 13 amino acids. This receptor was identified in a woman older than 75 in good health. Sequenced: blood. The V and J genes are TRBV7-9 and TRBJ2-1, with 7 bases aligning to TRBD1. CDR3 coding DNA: TGTGCCAGCAGCTTTGACAGGGACCGGAAGCAGTTCTTC. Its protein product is CASSFDRDRKQFF.